A single sample is the source of the 21 T cell receptor beta chains below, sequenced in a study of cytomegalovirus exposure and HLA in healthy donors. It was with 60 Vbeta and 13 Jbeta primers that the PCR ran. Sequencing was performed with immunoSEQ multiplex PCR; in TCRdb, only in-frame clones are kept and a portion is missing. The data show fewer than 150,000 clones, with 75% to 90% seen just once and over 0.95% held by the top ten. What was sequenced was PBMCs. The receptors shown here come from a female donor in good health and CMV-seronegative.

The rearrangement joins TRBV5-4 to TRBJ1-4; a weak D match, TRBD1 (5 bases). The CDR3 is 13 amino acids. V was pared by 7 bases and J by 5 bases, with 12 bases between. The V gene's germline CDR1 is SGHNT and CDR2 YYREEE (reference sequence). The CDR3 nucleotides are TGTGCCAGCCGACAGTGGGAAAATGAAAAACTGTTTTTT. The encoded protein is CASRQWENEKLFF.

The rearrangement joins TRBV11-1 to TRBJ1-2; a weak D match, TRBD1 (5 bases). The germline V gene encodes CDR1 SGHAT and CDR2 FQDESV (reference sequence). The germline V and J ends were trimmed by 5 bases and 0 bases, with 10 bases remaining between them. The CDR3 contains 14 residues. CDR3 nucleotide sequence: TGTGCCAGCAGCCGGGACTCAGCTAACTATGGCTACACCTTC. Protein sequence: CASSRDSANYGYTF.

The chain recombines TRBV5-1 with TRBJ2-2, with no clear D. V was clipped by 3 bases and J by 2 bases, with 8 bases between them. This CDR3 spans 14 amino acids. From germline, CDR1 is SGHRS and CDR2 YFSETQ. CDR3 sequence reads: CASSYRSNTGELFF. Written as DNA, the CDR3 is TGCGCCAGCAGCTACCGGAGTAACACCGGGGAGCTGTTTTTT.

This clone was found a few times. This chain connects TRBV5-4 to TRBJ1-3, with D maybe TRBD1 (6 bases). The CDR3 contains 14 residues. The germline CDR1 and CDR2 sequences are SGHNT and YYREEE (reference sequence). Trimming shortened V by 0 bases and J by 2 bases, and 6 bases separated the two germline ends. DNA of the CDR3: TGTGCCAGCAGCTTGGGGACAGCTGGAAACACCATATATTTT. It codes for CASSLGTAGNTIYF.

The chain carries TRBV28 and TRBJ1-5; possible D gene TRBD1, 5 bases. The CDR3 sequence is 15 residues long. Trimming shortened V by 3 bases and J by 2 bases, and 11 bases separated the two germline ends. The germline gives CDR1 MDHEN, CDR2 SYDVKM. The CDR3 loop reads CASSFPGGGNQPQHF. CDR3 coding DNA: TGTGCCAGCAGTTTCCCCGGAGGGGGCAATCAGCCCCAGCATTTT.

V usage is TRBV28 and J usage is TRBJ2-7; D gene uncertain. Germline V gene sequence: CDR1 MDHEN, CDR2 SYDVKM. This CDR3 is built from 14 residues. With 1 base removed from V and 3 bases from J, the gap between germline ends came to 10 bases. The DNA of the CDR3 is TGTGCCAGCAGTTTATTTCACCGAGGCTACGAGCAGTACTTC. It yields the protein CASSLFHRGYEQYF.

The chain links TRBV5-1 to TRBJ2-2; 12 nucleotides match TRBD2. V trimming: 5 bases; J trimming: 6 bases; junction bases outside the gene matches: 5. This CDR3 is built from 15 residues. The germline V gene encodes CDR1 SGHRS and CDR2 YFSETQ. This CDR3 reads CASSPTSGSPGELFF. Here the CDR3 DNA reads TGCGCCAGCAGTCCGACTAGCGGGAGTCCCGGGGAGCTGTTTTTT.

The V and J genes are TRBV18 and TRBJ2-3; TRBD2 matches at 9 bases. Trimming removed 6 bases from V and 5 bases from J; junction bases left unmatched: 9. CDR3 length: 15 residues. Germline V gene lookup returns CDR1 KGHSH and CDR2 LQKENI. The CDR3 loop reads CASSPGLAPLDTQYF. As DNA, the CDR3 is TGTGCCAGCTCTCCCGGACTAGCGCCCCTAGATACGCAGTATTTT. Based on the CDR3 plus reference TRBV18 and TRBJ2-3, the full variable domain is NAGVMQNPRHLVRRRGQEARLRCSPMKGHSHVYWYRQLPEEGLKFMVYLQKENIIDESGMPKERFSAEFPKEGPSILRIQQVVRGDSAAYFCASSPGLAPLDTQYFGPGTRLTVL.

The V gene is TRBV10-1, the J gene TRBJ1-1; 8 positions agree with TRBD1. V trimming: 8 bases; J trimming: 6 bases; junction bases outside the gene matches: 11. CDR3 length equals 14 residues. Germline V gives CDR1 WNHNN, CDR2 SYGVQD (reference sequence). The CDR3 sequence is CASSTDRARAEAFF. The CDR3 coding sequence is TGCGCCAGCTCGACGGACAGGGCTCGGGCTGAAGCTTTCTTT.

This clone came up many times. The rearrangement joins TRBV5-1 to TRBJ1-4, with 12 bases fitting TRBD1. Unmatched junction bases numbered 13, after V lost 4 bases and J lost 6 bases. Germline V gene sequence: CDR1 SGHRS, CDR2 YFSETQ. The CDR3 has 18 amino acids. CDR3: CASSPSRDRGREDEKLFF. CDR3 bases: TGCGCCAGCAGCCCGTCCCGGGACAGGGGGCGCGAAGATGAAAAACTGTTTTTT.

This rearrangement joins TRBV10-3 to TRBJ2-1, with a possible D match to TRBD2 (6 bases). This CDR3 is 15 amino acids long. Germline V gives CDR1 ENHRY, CDR2 SYGVKD. The germline V and J ends were trimmed by 2 bases and 4 bases, with 12 bases remaining between them. The CDR3 coding sequence is TGTGCCATCAGTGAGGCGGGATCTTCGTACAATGAGCAGTTCTTC. Protein: CAISEAGSSYNEQFF.

The chain has TRBV15 and TRBJ2-5, with 7 bases fitting TRBD1. CDR3 length: 17 residues. Germline loops: CDR1 LNHNV, CDR2 YYDKDF (reference sequence). Trimming cost V 0 bases and J 2 bases; bases outside gene matches: 9. The CDR3: CATSRDRGPTAQETQYF. CDR3 nucleotides: TGTGCCACCAGCAGAGATAGGGGGCCCACCGCTCAAGAGACCCAGTACTTC.

This chain uses TRBV28 with TRBJ2-1, with unresolved D. The V end was cut by 2 bases, the J end by 7 bases, with 3 bases between. The CDR3 has 11 amino acids. Germline V gene data show CDR1 as MDHEN and CDR2 as SYDVKM. The CDR3 sequence: CASSLVNEQFF. DNA for the CDR3: TGTGCCAGCAGTTTAGTAAATGAGCAGTTCTTC.

This clone has just one count. The rearrangement joins TRBV2 to TRBJ2-5, with 9 bases matching TRBD1. The germline V gene has CDR1 SNHLY and CDR2 FYNNEI. V dropped 5 bases and J dropped 4; count of bases not matched to a gene: 8. The CDR3 is made up of 15 amino acids. CDR3 DNA sequence: TGTGCCAGCAGTCCCGGGACAGGGTTTACAGAGACCCAGTACTTC. Translated: CASSPGTGFTETQYF.

CDR3 sequence: CASSYLPGLETQYF. DNA of the CDR3: TGTGCCAGCAGTTACTTACCAGGGCTGGAGACCCAGTACTTC. V usage is TRBV6-5 and J usage is TRBJ2-5; D might be TRBD1 (5 bases). CDR3 length equals 14 residues. The V end was cut by 1 base, the J end by 5 bases, with 11 bases between. Germline CDR1 and CDR2: MNHEY and SVGAGI.

The rearrangement uses TRBV19 and TRBJ2-1; 7 bases map to TRBD2. After removal of 1 base from V and 4 bases from J, the junction contained 7 bases not matched to a gene. The length of the CDR3 is 16 residues. Germline V gene lookup returns CDR1 LNHDA and CDR2 SQIVND (reference sequence). This CDR3 is CASSIGEGYIYNEQFF. Written as DNA, the CDR3 is TGTGCCAGTAGTATAGGGGAGGGCTATATTTACAATGAGCAGTTCTTC.

This rearrangement joins TRBV14 to TRBJ1-1, with a weak D call TRBD1 (5 bases). V was pared by 6 bases and J by 1 base, with 9 bases between. The germline CDR1 and CDR2 sequences are SGHDN and FVKESK. The CDR3 spans 13 residues. CDR3 protein: CASSSGGNTEAFF. DNA for the CDR3: TGTGCCAGCAGTTCGGGGGGGAACACTGAAGCTTTCTTT. The full variable domain, completed using reference TRBV14 and TRBJ1-1, is EAGVTQFPSHSVIEKGQTVTLRCDPISGHDNLYWYRRVMGKEIKFLLHFVKESKQDESGMPNNRFLAERTGGTYSTLKVQPAELEDSGVYFCASSSGGNTEAFFGQGTRLTVV.

The rearrangement uses TRBV7-6 and TRBJ2-5; TRBD1 matches at 7 bases. V shed 3 bases and J 9 bases; nucleotides not matched to a gene: 10. Germline V gene sequence: CDR1 SGHVS, CDR2 FNYEAQ. The CDR3 sequence is 14 residues long. The CDR3 DNA reads TGTGCCAGCAGCTTTCCGGGACAGACAATGGCCCAGTACTTC. Protein sequence: CASSFPGQTMAQYF.

This chain joins TRBV5-1 and TRBJ2-1; 11 bases are a match to TRBD2. CDR1 is SGHRS and CDR2 is YFSETQ in the germline V gene. The ends lost 3 bases at V and 10 bases at J; junction bases unmatched: 9. CDR3 length: 15 residues. The CDR3 loop reads CASSSGTSGLQEQFF. The CDR3 nucleotides are TGCGCCAGCAGCTCCGGGACTAGCGGCCTGCAGGAGCAGTTCTTC.

V is TRBV27 and J is TRBJ1-2, with D uncertain. The V gene lost 0 bases and the J gene lost 4 bases, with 12 bases spanning the gap. The germline V gene encodes CDR1 MNHEY and CDR2 SMNVEV (reference sequence). This CDR3 region has 15 residues. The CDR3 loop is CASSLSAGNLYGYTF. The CDR3 DNA sequence: TGTGCCAGCAGTTTATCAGCAGGCAACCTCTATGGCTACACCTTC.

This clone was recorded many times. The V gene is TRBV4-2, the J gene TRBJ2-1; possible D gene TRBD1, 6 bases. Trimming took off 4 bases at V and 0 bases at J, with 10 bases between the two ends. The CDR3 runs to 15 residues. CDR1 and CDR2 from the germline V gene are LGHNA and YNFKEQ. The CDR3 region has the DNA TGTGCCAGCAGCCTCGACAGGATCTCCTACAATGAGCAGTTCTTC. As protein: CASSLDRISYNEQFF.